This T cell receptor beta chain was retrieved from a study of shared clonotypes between healthy human individuals. This clone was recorded only once. The CDR3 is made up of 14 amino acids. Germline V gives CDR1 MNHEY, CDR2 SMNVEV (reference sequence). Trimming removed 6 bases from V and 2 bases from J, with 11 bases in between. Each cell subset's genomic DNA was divided evenly among several immunoSEQ plates. Generated by immunoSEQ multiplex PCR, the TCRdb table keeps only in-frame clones and is missing some. The repertoire has about 470,000 clones, around 75% of them found once; the top ten carry roughly 13%.

The receptor's source is a woman between 35 and 50 years old in good health. Some clones in this sample may be carry-over from other donors' samples. V is TRBV27 and J is TRBJ1-5; D is unclear. Sequencing used PBMCs. CDR3 nucleotide sequence: TGTGCCAGCAGACTCTTAAGTGGCAATCAGCCCCAGCATTTT. This encodes CASRLLSGNQPQHF.